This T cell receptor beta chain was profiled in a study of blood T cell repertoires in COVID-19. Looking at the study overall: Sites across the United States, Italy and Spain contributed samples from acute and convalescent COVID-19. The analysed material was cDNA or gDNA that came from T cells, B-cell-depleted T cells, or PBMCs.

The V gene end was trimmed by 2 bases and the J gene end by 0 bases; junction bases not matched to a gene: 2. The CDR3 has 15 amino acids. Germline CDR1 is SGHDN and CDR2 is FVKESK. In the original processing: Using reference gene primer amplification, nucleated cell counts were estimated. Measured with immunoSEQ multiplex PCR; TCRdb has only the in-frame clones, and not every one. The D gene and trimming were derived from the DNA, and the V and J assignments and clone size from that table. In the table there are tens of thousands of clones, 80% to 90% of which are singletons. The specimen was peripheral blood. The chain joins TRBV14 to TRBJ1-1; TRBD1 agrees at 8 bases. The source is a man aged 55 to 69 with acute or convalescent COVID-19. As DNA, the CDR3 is TGTGCCAGCAGCCAACGGACAGGGATGAACACTGAAGCTTTCTTT. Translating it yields CASSQRTGMNTEAFF.